This T cell receptor (beta chain) came from a study of cytomegalovirus exposure and HLA in healthy donors (TCRdb year 2017). Background on the whole study: In an earlier analysis of 550 to 750 of the donors, about 270 Gb of sequence data and roughly 100 million unique TCR beta sequences from 180 million or so T cells were reported. A later genetic analysis used genome-wide SNP genotypes for about 65% of the 666 donors, treating that subset as a discovery cohort. A later analysis re-analyzed previously published TCR beta repertoires from 550 to 700 donors and added high-resolution HLA genotyping to study TCR occurrence patterns. Class I and class II HLA loci were covered by the typing at four-digit resolution. The number of donors typed differed by locus, with 629-630 for A, B, C, DRB1 and DQB1, around 520 for DQA1, approximately 570 for DPA1, and around 450 for DPB1. All discovery cohort repertoires had been generated on a single sequencing platform. The study aimed to test whether signatures of past pathogen exposure could be identified by cataloging public T cell receptors. Among about 360 genotyped donors of the cohort, an average of approximately 230,000 unique TCR beta nucleotide sequences were sequenced per donor, roughly 20% of them non-productive. The T cell repertoires of some 670 subjects were profiled by immunosequencing and related to cytomegalovirus serostatus. To decide whether each TCR beta V gene segment behaved as functional or pseudogenic, an earlier analysis of approximately 600 of the donors relied on high-throughput TCR beta sequencing. Four or five DR-DQ haplotypes were handled as single units for association and clustering because linkage in the cohort was strong. Along with the approximately 670-subject first cohort, a separate validation cohort of 120 different subjects was used. Donor age, sex, ethnicity and CMV serostatus were compiled together with the repertoire data. High-throughput TCR immunosequencing, statistical association of individual TCRs with disease status, and machine learning were combined to predict cytomegalovirus infection status. In the later analysis, no new phenotypic data were used to find candidate immune exposures; instead, reliance was placed on TCR beta sequences and their occurrence across donors. The genetic ancestry cluster associated with self-reported Caucasian donors included over 65% of the roughly 400 genotyped donors. About 300 gigabases of sequencing data and approximately 85 million unique TCR sequences were included in an early release covering about 620 HLA-typed donors.

The cohort comprised hundreds of healthy bone marrow donors. All cohort members were sampled while nominally healthy, although unrecorded immune exposures were likely present. The donor tested CMV seropositive, placing the donor among the 250 to 350 seropositive members of the cohort. A peripheral blood sample was collected from each donor, and TCR beta sequencing was performed on peripheral blood mononuclear cells. The Qiagen DNeasy Blood Extraction Kit was used to extract genomic DNA from the blood cell samples. Here is what the overall study found, with its caveats: A further reported finding was that TCR beta sequences accurately predicted the HLA-A and HLA-B alleles for most subjects in the first cohort. Because HLA typing was unavailable for some donors at each locus, only the typed subset was used in association tests. In a later analysis, HLA-associated TCR beta chains showed more clonal expansion and lower generation probabilities than non-associated chains that were equally common. A later analysis associated approximately 17,000 TCR beta sequences with specific HLA alleles at a false discovery rate of 0.05. The sequencing pipeline was judged likely to have produced a cluster of highly shared sequence variants as a technical artifact. A few of the identified cytomegalovirus-associated TCR beta chains were confirmed in vitro to be specific for cytomegalovirus antigens. According to a later analysis, most CMV-associated TCR beta chains appeared to be HLA-restricted, and the HLA associations seemed to be driven largely by CMV exposure. In both the original and validation cohorts, the classifier was reported to diagnose cytomegalovirus status with high specificity and sensitivity. The earlier analysis of nearly 600 of the donors excluded over 15 rarely observed V segments, including chromosome 9 orphons, because counts were too low. An earlier analysis of approximately 600 of the donors showed that most TCR beta V segments appeared in productive rearrangements either about 87% or about 30% of the time, which broadly matched IMGT annotations. Some IMGT-functional V segments, including TRBV6-2 and TRBV6-3, could not be told apart with the 87-base-pair reads, so those segments were excluded. Correlated functional status among segregating V segments might be attributable to linkage disequilibrium, but an unknown experimental factor could not be ruled out. CMV serostatus was the only immune exposure information available for the cohort. Across donors, most TCR sequences were observed very rarely, whereas some public TCRs were present in many individuals. Strong co-occurrence of HLA alleles, especially DR and DQ, made assigning TCR associations to individual alleles difficult. The cohort was sequenced for TCR beta chains only, and without alpha or paired-chain data the features that could be detected were limited. The study listed 150 to 200 TCR beta chains as associated with cytomegalovirus. In a later analysis, the rate of TCR association differed among HLA loci, with DRB1 alleles having the most associated TCRs and HLA-C alleles having the fewest. According to the authors, the approach could potentially be generalized to other disease states and immunological phenotypes. Presence/absence analyses assumed roughly uniform sequencing depth across donors, an assumption that may not hold. A later genetic analysis reported fewer N-insertions in productive TCRs among donors in an Asian-associated ancestry cluster than the 666-donor mean. Several of the top co-occurrence clusters appeared to be linked to parvovirus B19, influenza, CMV and Epstein-Barr virus, according to a later analysis. An association between a missense DCLRE1C variant and V-gene and J-gene trimming of TCR beta chains was found in a later genetic analysis and replicated in an independent cohort.

Libraries were built with the immunoSEQ multiplex PCR assay. A mixture of 60 forward primers for TCR Vbeta segments and 13 reverse primers for TCR Jbeta segments was used in the multiplex PCR. The CDR3 region of rearranged TCR beta genes was amplified from genomic DNA with a multiplex PCR assay. The Illumina HiSeq System was used to sequence the amplified TCR beta libraries as 87-base-pair reads. As for the original processing: A later analysis tallied 70 million to 100 million unique TCR beta chains across the roughly 610 repertoires, and about 10 million of those chains were shared by two or more donors. To remove PCR and sequencing errors, raw reads were error-corrected and collapsed into unique sequences using a nearest-neighbor algorithm that merged closely related sequences. Alignment of CDR3 sequences to IMGT reference sequences was used to assign V, D and J gene segments. Each retained sequence needed at least a six-nucleotide match to both a V gene segment and a J gene segment. Rearrangements were called productive when the CDR3 lacked stop codons and stayed in frame with V and J; all others were non-productive. Following IMGT convention, CDR3 was defined as the stretch from the second conserved V-encoded cysteine to the conserved J-encoded phenylalanine. The earlier analysis of 500 to 650 of the donors excluded any sequence lacking an unambiguous match to a single V gene segment. An earlier analysis of approximately 590 of the donors classified V segments as functional when productive rearrangements were above 56.7% and as segregating when the standard deviation between donors was above 5%. To diagnose cytomegalovirus status from the catalog of TCR beta chain sequences, a statistical classification framework was built. In a later analysis, TCR nucleotide sequences were compared against IMGT/GENE-DB human TR gene sequences so that V and J genes could be assigned. The TCRdist pipeline was used in a later analysis to assign CDR3 sequences and most-parsimonious VDJ recombination scenarios. A later analysis defined each TCR beta chain by its CDR3 amino acid sequence plus V-gene family, and excluded reads lacking a unique V-gene family. To address suspected cross-contamination and a sequencing artifact, a later analysis removed roughly 640 highly shared, low-generation-probability nucleotide sequences. In a later analysis, a clonal expansion index was calculated for each public chain from normalized within-repertoire ranks of inferred template counts. In a later analysis, generation probabilities were computed with a VDJ recombination model fitted to out-of-frame rearrangements, and the resulting probabilities were checked against IGoR. A later analysis scored TCR-TCR, TCR-HLA and TCR-CMV co-occurrence with hypergeometric tests, applying a repertoire-size bias correction to TCR pairs. A later analysis estimated false discovery rates by permuting HLA or CMV assignments 20 times. In a later analysis, co-occurring TCRs were grouped using DBSCAN, with TCRdist sequence similarity added in when clustering inside HLA-allele-positive subsets. Repertoires with fewer than 30,000 or more than 120,000 public chains were left out of co-occurrence clustering, as were about 5 repertoires with anomalous nucleotide sharing. Held by TCRdb, this immuneACCESS table contains in-frame sequences only and omits some clones. Under half of the omission traces to an unresolved V gene where checked; the cause of the rest is unknown. V and J calls and clone size are copied from that table; D and trimming were computed from the DNA. Within this sample are around 140,000 clones, with approximately 84% of them counted one time only. Together, the top ten hold roughly 10% of the sample.

The CDR3 goes from the cysteine to the phenylalanine over 17 residues. The CDR3 DNA has 51 bases and is translated from base 1. For CDR1 and CDR2, the germline V gene lists MGHRA and YSYEKL. The V end loses 0 bases and the J end loses 5 bases, and a stretch of 17 bases separates them. For this clone: It has no known antigen specificity. No per-base quality is available; no much larger clone lies one base away.

The sample comprised PBMCs. The sequence came from an older woman in good health and CMV-seropositive. The chain couples TRBV4-1 to TRBJ2-1; perhaps TRBD2 is the D gene, with 6 bases matching. The sequenced DNA is TGCGCCAGCAGCCAAGAAGCGGGTCGGCAGGTTAACAATGAGCAGTTCTTC. This gives the protein CASSQEAGRQVNNEQFF.